A single sample gave rise to the 9 T cell receptor beta chains below, sequenced in a study of shared clonotypes between healthy human individuals. Produced via immunoSEQ multiplex PCR; TCRdb's table is partial and in-frame only. The table has under 1 million clones, approximately 97% seen once. Naive CD8 cells comprised CD45RO-negative, CCR7-positively selected cells, excluding terminally differentiated effector memory CD45RA+ cells. Sequenced sample: naive CD8+ T cells sorted from blood. These receptors were collected from a man aged 30-40 years in good health.

The chain uses TRBV7-9 and TRBJ2-7; either TRBD1 or TRBD2 may fit D (5 bases each). V was shortened by 1 base and J by 9 bases, with 10 bases between the two germline ends. Germline values: CDR1 SEHNR, CDR2 FQNEAQ (reference sequence). The CDR3 length is 12 residues. The CDR3 is CASSLEGPWQYF. The DNA of the CDR3 is TGTGCCAGCAGCTTAGAGGGACCTTGGCAGTACTTC. Supplemented by reference TRBV7-9 and TRBJ2-7, the full variable domain reads DTGVSQNPRHKITKRGQNVTFRCDPISEHNRLYWYRQTLGQGPEFLTYFQNEAQLEKSRLLSDRFSAERPKGSFSTLEIQRTEQGDSAMYLCASSLEGPWQYFGPGTRLTVT.

The rearrangement uses TRBV29-1 and TRBJ2-1; TRBD1 aligns across 10 bases. The V and J ends lost 2 bases and 8 bases, in that order; junction bases with no gene match: 3. This CDR3 has 13 amino acids. Germline loops: CDR1 SQVTM, CDR2 ANQGSEA. CDR3 coding DNA: TGCAGCGTTGAACCCGGGACAGGGGATGAGCAGTTCTTC. This sequence encodes CSVEPGTGDEQFF.

V gene TRBV27 combines with J gene TRBJ2-2, with D perhaps TRBD2 (6 bases). The CDR3 has 15 residues. Deletions cut 8 bases from V and 1 base from J, with 14 bases between. Germline CDR1 is MNHEY and CDR2 is SMNVEV (reference sequence). CDR3 protein: CASAPIGGNTGELFF. CDR3 DNA: TGTGCCAGCGCCCCAATCGGGGGGAACACCGGGGAGCTGTTTTTT.

The table lists this clone with a count of one. The rearrangement uses TRBV29-1 and TRBJ1-1, with 9 bases matching TRBD1. Germline trimming cut 2 bases from V and 6 bases from J; bases unmatched to any gene: 13. CDR3 length: 16 amino acids. Germline V gene sequence: CDR1 SQVTM, CDR2 ANQGSEA. The CDR3 reads CSVERARDRVAPEAFF. As DNA, the CDR3 is TGCAGCGTTGAAAGAGCCCGGGACAGGGTCGCCCCTGAAGCTTTCTTT. The variable domain in full, completed from reference TRBV29-1 and TRBJ1-1, reads SAVISQKPSRDICQRGTSLTIQCQVDSQVTMMFWYRQQPGQSLTLIATANQGSEATYESGFVIDKFPISRPNLTFSTLTVSNMSPEDSSIYLCSVERARDRVAPEAFFGQGTRLTVV.

The chain employs TRBV10-2 and TRBJ2-7, with 9 bases that match TRBD1. The CDR3 is made up of 16 amino acids. CDR1 and CDR2 (germline): WSHSY, SAAADI. V dropped 3 bases and J dropped 2; count of bases not matched to a gene: 8. This chain's CDR3 is CASSDLGQGGPYEQYF. The CDR3 DNA is TGCGCCAGCAGTGACTTGGGACAGGGCGGTCCCTACGAGCAGTACTTC.

The sample holds one count of this clone. The CDR3 DNA reads as TGTGCCTGGAGTGTCGAGACAGGGCTTATCTACGAGCAGTACTTC. Amino acid sequence: CAWSVETGLIYEQYF. The chain has TRBV30 and TRBJ2-5; 7 nucleotides align to TRBD1. The J call is doubtful: the DNA matches TRBJ2-7 better. CDR1 GTSNPN and CDR2 SVGIG come from the germline V gene (reference sequence). The CDR3 contains 15 residues.

This rearrangement joins TRBV5-5 to TRBJ2-7; TRBD2 matches 10 bases. Germline V CDR1 and CDR2: SGHKS, YYEKEE (reference sequence). CDR3 length: 17 amino acids. The V segment lost 0 bases and the J segment 2 bases; nucleotides outside the gene matches: 8. The CDR3 loop reads CASSLGLAGLMAYEQYF. The CDR3 DNA reads as TGTGCCAGCAGCTTGGGACTAGCGGGCCTTATGGCCTACGAGCAGTACTTC. Supplemented by reference TRBV5-5 and TRBJ2-7, the full variable domain reads DAGVTQSPTHLIKTRGQQVTLRCSPISGHKSVSWYQQVLGQGPQFIFQYYEKEERGRGNFPDRFSARQFPNYSSELNVNALLLGDSALYLCASSLGLAGLMAYEQYFGPGTRLTVT.

The chain recombines TRBV5-4 with TRBJ2-2; D may match TRBD1 or TRBD2 (5 bases each). This CDR3 is built from 12 residues. Germline CDR1 is SGHNT and CDR2 is YYREEE (reference sequence). V was cut by 3 bases and J by 7 bases, with 7 bases left in between. CDR3 bases: TGTGCCAGCAGCTCGGGGCTCGGGGAGCTGTTTTTT. Translated: CASSSGLGELFF.

The chain combines TRBV28 with TRBJ2-7; D call uncertain. Germline loops: CDR1 MDHEN, CDR2 SYDVKM. V lost 3 bases and J 12 bases, leaving 12 bases between the germline ends. CDR3 length equals 11 residues. The CDR3 protein is CASSFLRLMYF. As DNA, the CDR3 is TGTGCCAGCAGTTTTCTCCGGCTGATGTACTTC.